This record covers a single TCR beta chain. The assay was immunoSEQ multiplex PCR, and TCRdb's table has in-frame clones only and misses some. The sample consists of about 49,000 clones, 80% to 90% of them appearing once. This specimen comes from a study of radiotherapy plus CTLA-4 blockade in lung cancer. The CDR3 contains 17 residues. The germline CDR1 and CDR2 sequences are SGHDN and FVKESK. V was pared by 0 bases and J by 3 bases, with 17 bases between. V and J are TRBV14 and TRBJ1-2; a weak D match, TRBD1 (5 bases). This receptor was identified in a human donor with non-small cell lung cancer whose response to radiotherapy plus ipilimumab could not be evaluated. Sequencing used peripheral blood, obtained from a patient treated with radiotherapy plus ipilimumab. The CDR3: CASSQDSTAEAYYGYTF. The CDR3 DNA follows: TGTGCCAGCAGCCAAGACTCGACAGCAGAAGCCTACTATGGCTACACCTTC.